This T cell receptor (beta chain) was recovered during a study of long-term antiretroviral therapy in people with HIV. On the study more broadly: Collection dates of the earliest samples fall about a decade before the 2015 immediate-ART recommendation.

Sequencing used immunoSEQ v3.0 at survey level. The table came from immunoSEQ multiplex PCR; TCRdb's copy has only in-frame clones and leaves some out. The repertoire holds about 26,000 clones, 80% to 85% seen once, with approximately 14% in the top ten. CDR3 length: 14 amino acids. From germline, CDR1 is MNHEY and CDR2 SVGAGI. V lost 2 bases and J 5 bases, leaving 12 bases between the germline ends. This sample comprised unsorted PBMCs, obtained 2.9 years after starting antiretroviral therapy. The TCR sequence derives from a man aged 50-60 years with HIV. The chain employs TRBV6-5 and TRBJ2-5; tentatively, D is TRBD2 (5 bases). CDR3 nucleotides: TGTGCCAGCAGTTACAAGGCGGGTCGGGAGACCCAGTACTTC. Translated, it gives CASSYKAGRETQYF.